The 9 T cell receptor beta chains below were found in one sample sequenced in a study of shared clonotypes between healthy human individuals (dated by TCRdb to between 2020 and 2021). The protocol used for the library was the immunoSEQ multiplex PCR assay. TCRdb mirrors the immuneACCESS table, restricted to in-frame sequences. Some clones are absent from its copies; in checked studies, under half trace to an unresolved V gene, and the reason for the others is unknown. The sample table shows roughly 2.2 million clones, and more than 85% are seen once. The ten largest account for about 0.41% of the sample. The source material was naive CD4+ T cells from PBMCs. Read against the paper, the sample's cell subset or site label means: CD45RA+ positively selected. The receptors were sampled from a man between 18 and 35 years old in good health. Some clones in this sample may be carry-over from other donors' samples.

V is TRBV9 and J is TRBJ1-4; no firm D call. The CDR3 contains 15 residues. In germline, CDR1 is SGDLS, CDR2 YYNGEE. V lost 4 bases, J lost 0 bases, and 10 bases lay in between. The CDR3 DNA follows: TGTGCCAGCAGCACTAACACAGCAACTAATGAAAAACTGTTTTTT. Translated, it gives CASSTNTATNEKLFF.

The CDR3 nucleotides are TGTGCCTGGTCCAAGGACGGCCGCTATGGCTACACCTTC. Translating gives CAWSKDGRYGYTF. This sequence joins TRBV30 and TRBJ1-2; D is uncertain. The CDR3 runs to 13 residues. From germline, CDR1 is GTSNPN and CDR2 SVGIG (reference sequence). V was pared by 5 bases and J by 4 bases, with 14 bases between.

The genes are TRBV19 and TRBJ2-4; D may be TRBD2 (6 bases). The CDR3 has 17 residues. Trimming pared 0 bases from V and 0 bases from J, leaving 12 bases between. CDR1 is LNHDA and CDR2 is SQIVND in the germline V gene (reference sequence). This chain's CDR3 is CASSIDLGRLAKNIQYF. The CDR3 DNA sequence: TGTGCCAGTAGTATAGATCTTGGGAGGTTAGCCAAAAACATTCAGTACTTC.

V gene TRBV28 combines with J gene TRBJ2-7, with D perhaps TRBD2 (6 bases). Germline V lookup: CDR1 MDHEN, CDR2 SYDVKM. V lost 5 bases to trimming and J lost 4 bases, with 12 bases between them. The CDR3 runs 13 residues. CDR3 protein: CASSAGLPYEQYF. The CDR3 DNA is TGTGCCAGCAGTGCGGGACTCCCATACGAGCAGTACTTC.

In this sample, this clone turned up a few times. V gene TRBV7-6 combines with J gene TRBJ1-1; D is unresolved. The V end was cut by 8 bases, the J end by 1 base, with 11 bases between. The CDR3 covers 13 residues. Germline values: CDR1 SGHVS, CDR2 FNYEAQ. The CDR3: CASARAPNTEAFF. The CDR3 DNA is TGTGCCAGCGCAAGGGCCCCGAACACTGAAGCTTTCTTT.

This clone has just a few counts. This chain links TRBV5-4 with TRBJ2-2; no clear D. V gave up 0 bases and J gave up 5 bases, with 8 bases separating them. The CDR3 is 14 residues long. CDR1 and CDR2 from the germline V gene are SGHNT and YYREEE (reference sequence). The CDR3 loop is CASSLGEGTGELFF. DNA for the CDR3: TGTGCCAGCAGCTTGGGGGAAGGGACCGGGGAGCTGTTTTTT.

V is TRBV7-2 and J is TRBJ1-1, with a possible D match to TRBD1 (5 bases). This CDR3 has 14 amino acids. CDR1 is SGHTA and CDR2 is FQGNSA in the germline V gene. Trimming left V 4 bases short and J 4 bases short, with 13 bases between. CDR3 DNA: TGTGCCAGCAGCTCCGTATGGGGGGGCACTGAAGCTTTCTTT. Translated: CASSSVWGGTEAFF.

The chain combines TRBV7-2 with TRBJ1-2; TRBD1 aligns across 8 bases. Germline CDR1 SGHTA, CDR2 FQGNSA. This CDR3 has 15 amino acids. V lost 5 bases and J lost 9; bases outside the gene matches: 14. In DNA form, the CDR3 reads TGTGCCAGCAGCCCGCTGACAGGGGCCCACCGGAGCTACACCTTC. Protein sequence: CASSPLTGAHRSYTF.

The chain joins TRBV5-4 to TRBJ2-7; TRBD1 matches at 12 bases. V lost 4 bases, J lost 7 bases, and 6 bases stayed unmatched. The CDR3 sequence is 14 residues long. The germline CDR1 and CDR2 sequences are SGHNT and YYREEE (reference sequence). The CDR3 loop is CASSREGQGAEQYF. Written as DNA, the CDR3 is TGTGCCAGCAGCCGAGAGGGACAGGGGGCAGAGCAGTACTTC.